Below are 3 T cell receptor beta chains sequenced from a single sample in a study of post-analysis software for immune sequencing data. Findings of the study overall: Roughly five TRBV segments were more frequent in patients than controls; TRBV5-6, TRBV5-1 and TRBV20-1 belonged to this group.

TCR beta libraries were prepared from cDNA with unique molecular identifiers. One entry per CDR3 protein results from TCRdb running MiXCR on the PCR reads. The data show fewer than 850,000 distinct CDR3 sequences, around 45% seen once. These TCRs are of unknown antigen specificity. Source material: blood. All receptors derive from a girl aged 10 to 17 with multiple sclerosis.

This clonotype was seen more than once but under ten times. The V call is TRBV12-3 or TRBV12-4, the J call TRBJ2-5; tentative D call: TRBD1 (6 bases). The CDR3 loop spans 13 amino acids. The germline V and J ends were trimmed by 3 bases and 5 bases, with 10 bases remaining between them. CDR3 sequence: CASSFGQRETQYF. The CDR3 DNA sequence: TGTGCCAGCAGTTTCGGACAGAGGGAGACCCAGTACTTC.

V and J are TRBV5-1 and TRBJ2-7; D call uncertain. The CDR3 runs to 16 residues. Trimming took off 0 bases at V and 2 bases at J, with 15 bases between the two ends. Germline lookup yields CDR1 SGHRS and CDR2 YFSETQ. CDR3 sequence reads: CASSLAPGLRPYEQYF. In nucleotides, the CDR3 is TGCGCCAGCAGCTTGGCCCCTGGGCTACGCCCCTACGAGCAGTACTTC.

This clonotype was seen only a few times. This chain links TRBV20-1 with TRBJ2-7; D call uncertain. The germline V and J ends were trimmed by 0 bases and 0 bases, with 9 bases remaining between them. CDR1 is DFQATT, CDR2 SNEGSKA, per germline (reference sequence). This CDR3 region has 14 residues. The chain's CDR3 is CSARDTMSSYEQYF. The CDR3, as DNA: TGCAGTGCTAGAGATACCATGAGCTCCTACGAGCAGTACTTC.